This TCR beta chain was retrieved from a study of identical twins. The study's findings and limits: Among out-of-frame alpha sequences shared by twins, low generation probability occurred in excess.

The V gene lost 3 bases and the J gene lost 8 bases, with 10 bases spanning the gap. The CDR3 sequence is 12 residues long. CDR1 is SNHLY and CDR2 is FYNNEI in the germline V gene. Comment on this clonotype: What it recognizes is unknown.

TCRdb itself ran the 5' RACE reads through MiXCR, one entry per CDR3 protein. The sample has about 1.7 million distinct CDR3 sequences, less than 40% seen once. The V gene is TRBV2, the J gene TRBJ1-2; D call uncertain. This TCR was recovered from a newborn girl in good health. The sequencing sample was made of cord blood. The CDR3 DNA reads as TGTGCCAGCAGTGACAACAGAGGGGGCTACACCTTC. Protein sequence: CASSDNRGGYTF.